The 10 T cell receptor beta chains below were found in one sample sequenced in a study of tumor and adjacent non-tumor tissue in lung cancer (dated by TCRdb to 2016 to 2019). Bulk unsorted tissue served as the source for RNA extraction, and RNA quality was assessed using a NanoDrop ND-1000 and an Agilent 2100. The library was prepared using multiplex PCR. Sequencing instrument: Illumina HiSeq 2500. TCRbeta libraries were constructed through three rounds of nested PCR with primers (Table S4) according to protocols modified from ARM-PCR. TCRdb took the public reads, trimmed them with fastp at Q25, ran MiXCR for clone calling and kept in-frame beta chains. Rows matching on CDR3 protein sequence are summarized as one entry with the most common DNA and genes. Present in this sample are about 81,000 distinct CDR3 sequences, around 70% of which were seen just once. Under 9.5% of the sample is taken by the ten largest.

The specimen was lung tumor tissue. These receptors were obtained from a woman aged 40 to 50 with non-small cell lung cancer.

The V gene is TRBV11-2, the J gene TRBJ2-3, with D unclear. Germline V gives CDR1 SGHAT, CDR2 FQNNGV. Trimming shortened V by 5 bases and J by 15 bases, and 24 bases separated the two germline ends. The CDR3 runs 14 residues. As DNA, the CDR3 is TGTGCCAGCAGCCCTCTAAGCGCGGCAGATATGCGATATTTT. This sequence encodes CASSPLSAADMRYF.

This clonotype was found once. As the CDR3 is not closed by the conserved phenylalanine or tryptophan, this likely results from a read error. This chain joins TRBV29-1 and TRBJ2-5; a possible D gene is TRBD2 (6 bases). Germline loops: CDR1 SQVTM, CDR2 ANQGSEA. The CDR3 has 15 residues. The ends were cut back, 3 bases at V and 7 bases at J, with 21 bases in the middle. The CDR3 region is CSVDYAGSLGGTQYV. The CDR3 DNA follows: TGCAGCGTTGATTATGCTGGCAGCCTGGGGGGGACCCAGTACGTC.

Details on this clonotype: The junction departs from the called germline gene at one end, perhaps through a read error. The V call is TRBV11-2, the J call TRBJ2-2; the D gene is possibly TRBD2 (5 bases). CDR3 length: 15 residues. Germline V gene sequence: CDR1 SGHAT, CDR2 FQNNGV. The DNA for the CDR3 is TGCGCCGGCAGCCCCGAAAATCAGAACACCGGGGAGCTGTCTTTT. Its protein is CAGSPENQNTGELSF.

This clonotype has only a few counts. One end of the junction varies from germline; a read error may be responsible. The rearrangement joins TRBV11-3 to TRBJ2-7, with unresolved D. From germline, CDR1 is SGHNT and CDR2 YENEEA. The CDR3 has 13 residues. The CDR3 nucleotides read TGTGCCAGCAGTCCCGGACCGCTCAACGAGCAGTGCTTC. Translation gives CASSPGPLNEQCF.

To note about this clonotype: At one of its ends the junction is not consistent with the germline gene, which may arise from a read error. The chain is built from TRBV11-2 and TRBJ2-5; D is perhaps TRBD1 (6 bases). This CDR3 has 15 residues. Germline V gene sequence: CDR1 SGHAT, CDR2 FQNNGV. CDR3 protein: CASTKFGQRQETQYF. The CDR3 DNA is TGTGCCAGCACCAAATTCGGACAGAGACAAGAGACCCAGTATTTC.

Concerning this clonotype itself: At one of its ends the junction is not consistent with the germline gene, which may arise from a read error. This chain connects TRBV11-2 to TRBJ2-1; TRBD2 agrees at 7 bases. There are 14 residues in the CDR3. Looked up from germline, CDR1 is SGHAT and CDR2 is FQNNGV. CDR3 nucleotides: TGTCCCAGCATCTCGGCGGGAGCAAACAATGAGCAGTTCTTC. It is translated as CPSISAGANNEQFF.

This clonotype showed up just a few times. CDR3 in DNA: TGTGCCAGCAGCCCCGCTAGCGGGAAAGTCTACGAGCAGTACTTC. This translates into CASSPASGKVYEQYF. This chain links TRBV9 with TRBJ2-7; 9 bases align to TRBD2. CDR1 and CDR2 (germline): SGDLS, YYNGEE. The ends lost 4 bases at V and 3 bases at J; junction bases unmatched: 8. The CDR3 spans 15 residues. Supplemented by reference TRBV9 and TRBJ2-7, the full variable domain reads DSGVTQTPKHLITATGQRVTLRCSPRSGDLSVYWYQQSLDQGLQFLIQYYNGEERAKGNILERFSAQQFPDLHSELNLSSLELGDSALYFCASSPASGKVYEQYFGPGTRLTVT.

The chain has TRBV11-3 and TRBJ2-1; 8 positions match TRBD2. This CDR3 is 12 amino acids long. CDR1 and CDR2 from the germline V gene are SGHNT and YENEEA. DNA for the CDR3: TGTACCATCAGCTTAGCGGGACGTACACAGTTCTTC. Translating it yields CTISLAGRTQFF.

A remark on this clonotype: Given a much more abundant clone one base away, this may be a read error. The chain carries TRBV28 and TRBJ1-2; D is ambiguous. Germline-derived CDR1 and CDR2 are MDHEN and SYDVKM. The CDR3 spans 14 residues. The CDR3 loop reads CARSFRRVSAGYTF. As DNA, the CDR3 is TGTGCCAGGAGTTTCCGTAGGGTATCGGCTGGCTACACCTTC.

V usage is TRBV10-1 and J usage is TRBJ2-7, with 12 bases aligning to TRBD2. Germline V gene data show CDR1 as WNHNN and CDR2 as SYGVQD (reference sequence). The CDR3 sequence is 16 residues long. V shed 7 bases and J 3 bases; nucleotides not matched to a gene: 10. DNA for the CDR3: TGCGCCAGCACTCCAGTGACACTAGCGGGAGGCTACGAGCAGTACTTC. Its protein is CASTPVTLAGGYEQYF.